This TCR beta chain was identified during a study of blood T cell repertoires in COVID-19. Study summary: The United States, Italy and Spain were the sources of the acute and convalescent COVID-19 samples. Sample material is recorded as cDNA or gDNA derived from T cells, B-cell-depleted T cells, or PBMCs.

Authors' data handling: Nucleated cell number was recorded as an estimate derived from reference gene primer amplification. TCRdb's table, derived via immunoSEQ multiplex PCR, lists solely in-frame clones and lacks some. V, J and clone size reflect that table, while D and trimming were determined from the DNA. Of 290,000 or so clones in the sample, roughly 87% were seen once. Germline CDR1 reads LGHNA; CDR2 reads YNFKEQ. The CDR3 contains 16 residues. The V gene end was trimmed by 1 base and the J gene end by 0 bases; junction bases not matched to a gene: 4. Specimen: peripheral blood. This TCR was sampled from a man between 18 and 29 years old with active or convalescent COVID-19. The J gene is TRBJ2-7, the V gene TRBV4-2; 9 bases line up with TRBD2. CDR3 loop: CASSQGILAGSYEQYF. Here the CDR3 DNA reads TGTGCCAGCAGCCAAGGGATACTAGCGGGCTCCTACGAGCAGTACTTC.